Listed below are T cell receptor beta chains from one sample, sequenced in a study of cytomegalovirus exposure and HLA in healthy donors. Clones were sequenced by immunoSEQ multiplex PCR, and TCRdb holds only the in-frame ones, with some missing. The sample consists of approximately 44,000 clones, roughly nine tenths of them appearing once. The material sequenced was PBMCs. The receptors stem from a woman in her forties in good health and CMV-seropositive. Both conserved end residues are part of each CDR3. The D gene is left open where the match is weak. Size is omitted from some rows. Given values are once, few, many or a class for expanded clones.

d_gene,abundance,v_gene,j_gene,CDR3nt,CDR3aa
TRBD2,-,TRBV5-4,TRBJ2-1,TGTGCCAGCAGCTCCAAAAATAGCGGGGGGGCCTACAATGAGCAGTTCTTC,CASSSKNSGGAYNEQFF
-,-,TRBV7-9,TRBJ1-4,TGTGCCAGCAGCACGGACAGCCTAATGTTTTTT,CASSTDSLMFF
-,-,TRBV2,TRBJ1-1,TGTGCCAGCAGCCGTACAGGCTACACTGAAGCTTTCTTT,CASSRTGYTEAFF
-,-,TRBV7-2,TRBJ2-6,TGTGCCAGCAGCCCCCGCGTAGCGACCGGGGCCAACGTCCTGACTTTC,CASSPRVATGANVLTF
TRBD1,-,TRBV23-1,TRBJ2-2,TGCGCCAGCAGTCACCCACGCCGGGACAGGAGGAGTATCAGGAATTCCGGGGAGCTGTTTTTT,CASSHPRRDRRSIRNSGELFF
-,-,TRBV10-3,TRBJ2-7,TGTGCCATCAGTGAGCAGGGCGAGCAGTACTTC,CAISEQGEQYF
-,-,TRBV18,TRBJ1-5,TGTGCCAGCTCATCGCAGGGATGGGAACAGCCCCAGCATTTT,CASSSQGWEQPQHF
TRBD1,-,TRBV6-5,TRBJ1-2,TGTGCCAGCAGTTACGAGGACAGGGTTGGTGGCTACACCTTC,CASSYEDRVGGYTF
-,-,TRBV6-5,TRBJ1-5,TGTGCCAGCAGTTGGCAGTACAATCAGCCCCAGCATTTT,CASSWQYNQPQHF
TRBD2,-,TRBV6-1,TRBJ2-1,TGTGCCAGCAGTGGGACTAGGGCCGGGCTTTACAATGAGCAGTTCTTC,CASSGTRAGLYNEQFF
TRBD1,few,TRBV5-6,TRBJ1-2,TGTGCCAGCAGCTTGGAGGGACAGGGTCGGGCTAACTATGGCTACACCTTC,CASSLEGQGRANYGYTF
-,once,TRBV7-9,TRBJ2-7,TGTGCCAGCAGCTTAGAAACTGGGGCTAGAGATTACGAGCAGTACTTC,CASSLETGARDYEQYF
TRBD1,-,TRBV29-1,TRBJ1-2,TGCAGCGTTGAAGATGCAGGGGGCGACTATGGCTACACCTTC,CSVEDAGGDYGYTF
TRBD2,-,TRBV9,TRBJ2-3,TGTGCCAGCAGCGTAGAAGGTACGGGAGCGGGGGACAGCACAGATACGCAGTATTTT,CASSVEGTGAGDSTDTQYF
TRBD2,few,TRBV27,TRBJ2-1,TGTGCCAGCAGGCCGACTAGCGGGAGGGCCGTTTTAAATGAGCAGTTCTTC,CASRPTSGRAVLNEQFF
-,-,TRBV7-2,TRBJ2-7,TGTGCCAGCAGCCCACAGCGGGTTCCCTACGAGCAGTACTTC,CASSPQRVPYEQYF
-,-,TRBV18,TRBJ2-6,TGTGCCAGCTCACCGGTTCAGGCAGGGGACCTCTCTGGGGCCAACGTCCTGACTTTC,CASSPVQAGDLSGANVLTF